This T cell receptor (beta chain) originates from a study of Ad26.COV2.S vaccination and SARS-CoV-2 variants. Profiled with immunoSEQ multiplex PCR; TCRdb holds only in-frame clones, not every one. The top ten hold 3.6% of the sample, which has a few hundred thousand clones, around nine tenths seen once. The treatment is: approximately 18 received Ad26.COV2.S at low or high dose, single or two shots; 5 received placebo; per-sample allocation not given. Following the first vaccine or placebo injection, samples were taken on day 63. The study's findings and limits: Quantification of TCR breadth and depth may have yielded underestimates of total T cell responses.

The germline V gene has CDR1 SQVTM and CDR2 ANQGSEA. V lost 7 bases and J lost 2; bases outside the gene matches: 4. The CDR3 contains 12 residues. To note about this clone: The antigen is unknown.

The receptor's source is a person aged 18 to 59 who received the Ad26.COV2.S COVID-19 vaccine or a placebo. V gene TRBV29-1 combines with J gene TRBJ2-5; 7 bases are a match to TRBD1. This specimen consisted of peripheral blood, obtained in a trial of Ad26.COV2.S vaccine versus placebo. DNA of the CDR3: TGCAGCGCCTCGGGACAGCAAGAGACCCAGTACTTC. This translates into CSASGQQETQYF.